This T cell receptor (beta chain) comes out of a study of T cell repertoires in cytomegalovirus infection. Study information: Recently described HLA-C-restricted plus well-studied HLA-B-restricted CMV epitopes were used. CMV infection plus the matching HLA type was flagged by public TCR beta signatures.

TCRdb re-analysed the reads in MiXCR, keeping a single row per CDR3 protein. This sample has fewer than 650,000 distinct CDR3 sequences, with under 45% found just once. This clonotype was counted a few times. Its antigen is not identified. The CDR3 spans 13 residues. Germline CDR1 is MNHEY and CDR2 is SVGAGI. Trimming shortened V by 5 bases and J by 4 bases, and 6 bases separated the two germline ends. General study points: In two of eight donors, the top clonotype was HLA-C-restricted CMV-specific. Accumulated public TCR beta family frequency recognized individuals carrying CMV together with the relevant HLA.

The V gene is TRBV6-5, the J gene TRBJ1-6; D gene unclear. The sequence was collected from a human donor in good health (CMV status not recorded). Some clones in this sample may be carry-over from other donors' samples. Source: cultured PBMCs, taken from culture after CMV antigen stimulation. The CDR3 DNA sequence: TGTGCCAGCAGTGGCCCGTATAATTCACCCCTCCACTTT. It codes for CASSGPYNSPLHF.